The clone carrying this T cell receptor beta chain was picked up many times. These data are taken from a study of T cells in Graves' hyperthyroidism and ophthalmopathy. Newly diagnosed patients aged 18 to 65 had hyperthyroidism of under 2 months' duration. There were TCR beta CDR3 regions amplified from RNA transcripts. The HTBI primer set drove a first-round RT-PCR of the TCR CDR3. TCRdb reanalysed the multiplex PCR reads using MiXCR and keeps one entry per CDR3 protein. Among about 360,000 distinct CDR3 sequences, less than 15% were seen once, and the ten largest hold around 9.2%. Per the germline V gene, CDR1 is LGHDT and CDR2 is YNNKEL (reference sequence). The CDR3 spans 12 residues. The V end was cut by 2 bases, the J end by 6 bases, with 8 bases between.

This sequence was found in a woman aged 18-35 years with Graves' hyperthyroidism. The sample was blood. J is TRBJ2-7 and V is TRBV3-1; D is uncertain. The CDR3 spells CASSQSFSEQYF. CDR3 sequence (DNA): TGTGCCAGCAGCCAATCTTTTTCCGAGCAGTACTTC.